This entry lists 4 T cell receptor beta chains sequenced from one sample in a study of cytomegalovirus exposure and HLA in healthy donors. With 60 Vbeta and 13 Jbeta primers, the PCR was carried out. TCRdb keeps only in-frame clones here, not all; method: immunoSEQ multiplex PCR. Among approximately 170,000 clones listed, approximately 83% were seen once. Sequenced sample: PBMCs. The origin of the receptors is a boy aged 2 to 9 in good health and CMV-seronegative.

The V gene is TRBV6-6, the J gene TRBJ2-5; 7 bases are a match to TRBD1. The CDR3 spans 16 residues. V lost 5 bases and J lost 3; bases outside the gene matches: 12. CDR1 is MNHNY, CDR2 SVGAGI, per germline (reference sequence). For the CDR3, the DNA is TGTGCCAGCAGTAAAAACAGGGGACGGCCCGAAGAGACCCAGTACTTC. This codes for CASSKNRGRPEETQYF.

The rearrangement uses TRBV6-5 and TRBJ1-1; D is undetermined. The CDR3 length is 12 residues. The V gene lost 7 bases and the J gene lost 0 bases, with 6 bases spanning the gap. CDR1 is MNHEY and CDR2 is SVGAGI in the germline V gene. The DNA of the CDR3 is TGTGCCAGCATCTCGTTGAACACTGAAGCTTTCTTT. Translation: CASISLNTEAFF.

The CDR3 DNA is TGTGCCAGCAGCTTCGATCGAGACAATGAGCAGTTCTTC. The encoded protein is CASSFDRDNEQFF. J is TRBJ2-1 and V is TRBV7-9; D not resolved. CDR3 length equals 13 residues. Looked up from germline, CDR1 is SEHNR and CDR2 is FQNEAQ (reference sequence). Trimming took off 3 bases at V and 5 bases at J, with 8 bases between the two ends.

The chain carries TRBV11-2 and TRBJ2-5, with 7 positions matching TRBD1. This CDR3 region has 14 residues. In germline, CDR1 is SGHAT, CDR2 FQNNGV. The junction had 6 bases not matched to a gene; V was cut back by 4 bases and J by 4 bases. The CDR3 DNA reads TGTGCCAGCAGCTACGACAGGGTTACAGAGACCCAGTACTTC. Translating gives CASSYDRVTETQYF.